The source of this T cell receptor (beta chain) is a study of PD-L1 blockade in urothelial cancer. Turning to the study itself: Patients arrived having already received 0 to 3 prior chemotherapy regimens. Blood samples had a median of 141,255 T cells.

Clones were read by immunoSEQ multiplex PCR, and TCRdb kept only the in-frame ones, dropping some. The sample yields some 80,000 clones, roughly 80% seen once. CDR1 is SGDLS, CDR2 YYNGEE, per germline. The CDR3 spans 16 residues. Trimming removed 0 bases at V and 2 bases at J, with 13 bases between. The time point here: pretreatment peripheral blood. It was locally advanced or metastatic urothelial carcinoma that patients had. V is TRBV9 and J is TRBJ2-3, with D perhaps matching TRBD2 (6 bases). The source was PBMCs, collected around atezolizumab (anti-PD-L1) treatment. The sequence was collected from a man aged 35 to 55 with urothelial cancer. The CDR3 loop reads CASSVAIGRTTDTQYF. DNA for the CDR3: TGTGCCAGCAGCGTAGCCATCGGGAGAACCACAGATACGCAGTATTTT.